The 14 T cell receptor beta chains reported below all come from one sample, sequenced in a study of CD8+ T cells in alopecia areata. As for treatment: oral pan-JAK inhibitor, 5-10 mg twice daily. TCR sequencing used cDNA made by reverse transcription of extracted RNA. Produced via immunoSEQ multiplex PCR; TCRdb's table is partial and in-frame only. The data hold roughly 120,000 clones, with around 58% observed a single time. The sample here was CD8+ T cells sorted from blood, taken at week 4, from a patient treated with tofacitinib. Receptors originate from a human donor with alopecia areata.

The chain couples TRBV30 to TRBJ2-7, with D possibly called TRBD1 or TRBD2 (5 bases each). CDR1 is GTSNPN, CDR2 SVGIG, per germline (reference sequence). The CDR3 loop spans 12 amino acids. V was trimmed by 5 bases and J by 7 bases, leaving 15 bases between them. Written as DNA, the CDR3 is TGTGCCTGGGTGGGACCTCCGGGGGAGCAGTACTTC. Translating gives CAWVGPPGEQYF.

J is TRBJ2-3 and V is TRBV28; D could derive from TRBD1 or TRBD2 (5 bases each). With 7 bases removed from V and 1 base from J, the gap between germline ends came to 27 bases. The germline V gene has CDR1 MDHEN and CDR2 SYDVKM. This CDR3 has 19 amino acids. CDR3 protein: CASTPIGSGRPLGTDTQYF. The CDR3 region has the DNA TGTGCCAGCACCCCAATAGGGTCGGGACGCCCATTGGGCACAGATACGCAGTATTTT. Combining the CDR3 with reference TRBV28 and TRBJ2-3 gives the whole variable domain DVKVTQSSRYLVKRTGEKVFLECVQDMDHENMFWYRQDPGLGLRLIYFSYDVKMKEKGDIPEGYSVSREKKERFSLILESASTNQTSMYLCASTPIGSGRPLGTDTQYFGPGTRLTVL.

V is TRBV29-1 and J is TRBJ2-7, with D hard to call. The CDR3 covers 17 residues. Trimming stripped 0 bases from V and 1 base from J, with 19 bases between. CDR1 and CDR2 from the germline V gene are SQVTM and ANQGSEA. CDR3 bases: TGCAGCGTTGAAGATCCGGGCAGTGCGGAAATTTCCTACGAGCAGTACTTC. This encodes CSVEDPGSAEISYEQYF.

The table lists this clone with a count of one. The chain has TRBV5-1 and TRBJ2-1, with D unclear. The germline CDR1 and CDR2 sequences are SGHRS and YFSETQ. CDR3 length: 14 residues. Trimming pared 5 bases from V and 4 bases from J, leaving 13 bases between. Here the CDR3 DNA reads TGCGCCAGCAGTTCGTGGCAGCCTTACAATGAGCAGTTCTTC. Translated: CASSSWQPYNEQFF.

The rearrangement joins TRBV5-4 to TRBJ2-7; D may correspond to TRBD1 or TRBD2 (5 bases each). The germline CDR1 and CDR2 sequences are SGHNT and YYREEE (reference sequence). The V and J ends lost 4 bases and 6 bases respectively, with 20 bases between them. This CDR3 contains 15 residues. The CDR3 DNA reads TGTGCCAGCAGCCCCGGGACCCCCGGATATACCGAGCAGTACTTC. Protein: CASSPGTPGYTEQYF.

V usage is TRBV6-4 and J usage is TRBJ1-2, with TRBD1 as a possible D gene (5 bases). This CDR3 has 14 amino acids. Per the germline V gene, CDR1 is MRHNA and CDR2 is SNTAGT. V lost 2 bases to trimming and J lost 7 bases, with 14 bases between them. This chain's CDR3 is CASSDGGSRGGYTF. The CDR3 DNA follows: TGTGCCAGCAGTGACGGGGGGTCCCGCGGTGGCTACACCTTC.

This clone was counted a single time. This rearrangement joins TRBV28 to TRBJ2-7; a weak D match, TRBD1 (7 bases). This CDR3 has 14 amino acids. The germline V gene has CDR1 MDHEN and CDR2 SYDVKM. Trimming left V 6 bases short and J 7 bases short, with 19 bases between. The CDR3 here is CASSLRGDNREQYF. CDR3 DNA sequence: TGTGCCAGCAGCCTCAGGGGGGATAATCGGGAGCAGTACTTC.

The chain has TRBV28 and TRBJ1-1, with 7 bases identical to TRBD1. Germline loops: CDR1 MDHEN, CDR2 SYDVKM. The CDR3 contains 12 residues. V gave up 3 bases and J gave up 11 bases; unmatched junction bases: 6. CDR3 loop: CASSLTGQRAFF. In DNA form, the CDR3 reads TGTGCCAGCAGTTTGACAGGGCAAAGGGCTTTCTTT.

This chain links TRBV29-1 with TRBJ2-5, with D uncertain. The CDR3 length is 13 residues. CDR1 is SQVTM and CDR2 is ANQGSEA in the germline V gene. The V end was cut by 1 base, the J end by 5 bases, with 11 bases between. CDR3 DNA: TGCAGCGTTGAAGTGGGTTTAGAGGAGACCCAGTACTTC. Its translation: CSVEVGLEETQYF.

The gene calls are TRBV30 and TRBJ1-1; D is uncertain. Germline CDR1 and CDR2: GTSNPN and SVGIG (reference sequence). Trimming removed 5 bases from V and 8 bases from J, with 21 bases in between. This CDR3 has 14 residues. DNA of the CDR3: TGTGCCTGGGCCCTTCACGAAAGAACCCCCGAAGCTTTCTTT. It encodes CAWALHERTPEAFF. The whole variable domain, filled in from reference TRBV30 and TRBJ1-1, reads SQTIHQWPATLVQPVGSPLSLECTVEGTSNPNLYWYRQAAGRGLQLLFYSVGIGQISSEVPQNLSASRPQDRQFILSSKKLLLSDSGFYLCAWALHERTPEAFFGQGTRLTVV.

V gene TRBV14 combines with J gene TRBJ2-5; D gene ambiguous. The CDR3 spans 14 residues. V dropped 2 bases and J dropped 2 bases, with 9 bases sitting between them. Germline CDR1 SGHDN, CDR2 FVKESK. Written as DNA, the CDR3 is TGTGCCAGCAGCCAAATGGGAATACAAGAGACCCAGTACTTC. It translates to CASSQMGIQETQYF.

The chain has TRBV10-3 and TRBJ1-5, with no clear D. Trimming shortened V by 3 bases and J by 0 bases, and 9 bases separated the two germline ends. Germline CDR1 ENHRY, CDR2 SYGVKD. The CDR3 covers 15 residues. The CDR3 protein is CAISDHEASNQPQHF. The CDR3 DNA reads TGTGCCATCAGTGACCACGAGGCTAGCAATCAGCCCCAGCATTTT.

The sample holds one count of this clone. The chain is built from TRBV28 and TRBJ2-7, with D uncertain. CDR1 is MDHEN and CDR2 is SYDVKM in the germline V gene. Trimming shortened V by 7 bases and J by 0 bases, and 10 bases separated the two germline ends. The CDR3 totals 13 residues. The CDR3 bases are TGTGCCAGCAATCCAGCGAGCTCCTACGAGCAGTACTTC. This gives the protein CASNPASSYEQYF.

The chain has TRBV19 and TRBJ2-7, with D unclear. V lost 5 bases to trimming and J lost 0 bases, with 11 bases between them. The CDR3 runs to 14 residues. The germline V gene encodes CDR1 LNHDA and CDR2 SQIVND (reference sequence). CDR3: CASSVGLGSYEQYF. Here the CDR3 DNA reads TGTGCCAGTAGTGTGGGCCTCGGCTCCTACGAGCAGTACTTC.